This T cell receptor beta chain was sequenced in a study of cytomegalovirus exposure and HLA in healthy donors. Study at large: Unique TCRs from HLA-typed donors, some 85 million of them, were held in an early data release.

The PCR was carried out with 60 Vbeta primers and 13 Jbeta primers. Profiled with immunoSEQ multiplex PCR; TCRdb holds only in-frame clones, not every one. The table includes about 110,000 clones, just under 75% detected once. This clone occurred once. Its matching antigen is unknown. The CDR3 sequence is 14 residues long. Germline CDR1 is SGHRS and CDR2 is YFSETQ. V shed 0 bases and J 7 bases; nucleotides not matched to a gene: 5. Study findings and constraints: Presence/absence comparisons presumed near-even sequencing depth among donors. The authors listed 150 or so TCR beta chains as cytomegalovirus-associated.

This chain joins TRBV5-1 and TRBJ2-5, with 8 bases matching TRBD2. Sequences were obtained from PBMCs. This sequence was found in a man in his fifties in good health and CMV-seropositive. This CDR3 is CASSLEGAGGTQYF. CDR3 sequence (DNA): TGCGCCAGCAGCTTGGAGGGCGCGGGGGGGACCCAGTACTTC.